Following are 24 T cell receptor beta chains from one sample sequenced in a study of blood T cell repertoires in COVID-19. Produced via immunoSEQ multiplex PCR; TCRdb's table is partial and in-frame only. The table lists about 62,000 clones, 85% to 90% of them singletons. The sample was peripheral blood. These TCRs come from a woman in her fifties or sixties with COVID-19, enrolled during active disease.

The chain recombines TRBV18 with TRBJ1-1; TRBD1 agrees at 9 bases. The CDR3 length is 13 residues. V shed 4 bases and J 5 bases; nucleotides not matched to a gene: 2. Per the germline V gene, CDR1 is KGHSH and CDR2 is LQKENI. The CDR3 DNA is TGTGCCAGCTCACGACAGGGGGGAACTGAAGCTTTCTTT. This encodes CASSRQGGTEAFF.

The chain couples TRBV11-1 to TRBJ2-7; 7 nucleotides match TRBD2. In germline, CDR1 is SGHAT, CDR2 FQDESV (reference sequence). The CDR3 runs 16 residues. Trimming at V came to 4 bases and at J to 0 bases, leaving 9 bases not matched to a gene. The CDR3 sequence is CASSSLSGLVSYEQYF. Written as DNA, the CDR3 is TGTGCCAGCAGCTCGCTTAGCGGGCTCGTCTCCTACGAGCAGTACTTC.

The rearrangement uses TRBV18 and TRBJ2-2; 12 positions match TRBD2. The CDR3 is 17 amino acids. Looked up from germline, CDR1 is KGHSH and CDR2 is LQKENI. V dropped 1 base and J dropped 7; count of bases not matched to a gene: 7. The CDR3 DNA follows: TGTGCCAGCTCACCACGGCTAGCGGGAGGGACGGACGGGGAGCTGTTTTTT. This codes for CASSPRLAGGTDGELFF.

The count of this clone is one. The chain carries TRBV27 and TRBJ1-2; unclear D gene. V shed 5 bases and J shed 5 bases, with 18 bases lying between them. From germline, CDR1 is MNHEY and CDR2 SMNVEV (reference sequence). The CDR3 has 15 residues. CDR3 in DNA: TGTGCCAGCAGTCCCCCGGGCAGCAGACTATATGGCTACACCTTC. Its translation: CASSPPGSRLYGYTF.

The V call is TRBV4-1, the J call TRBJ2-1; 7 nucleotides agree with TRBD2. The length of the CDR3 is 16 residues. Germline loops: CDR1 MGHRA, CDR2 YSYEKL. The J segment lost 5 bases and the V segment lost 0 bases, leaving 7 bases of the junction unmatched. The CDR3 DNA reads as TGCGCCAGCAGCCAAGAAGCGGGACTCCTCCACAATGAGCAGTTCTTC. It translates to CASSQEAGLLHNEQFF.

The chain joins TRBV5-6 to TRBJ1-1; 7 bases match TRBD1. V was clipped by 4 bases and J by 7 bases; unmatched bases: 4. In germline, CDR1 is SGHDT, CDR2 YYEEEE. The CDR3 is made up of 12 amino acids. In nucleotides, the CDR3 is TGTGCCAGCAGCACCTACAGGGGTGAAGCTTTCTTT. Protein sequence: CASSTYRGEAFF. The variable domain in full, with the rest retrieved from reference TRBV5-6 and TRBJ1-1, is DAGVTQSPTHLIKTRGQQVTLRCSPKSGHDTVSWYQQALGQGPQFIFQYYEEEERQRGNFPDRFSGHQFPNYSSELNVNALLLGDSALYLCASSTYRGEAFFGQGTRLTVV.

In this sample, this clone turned up once. The CDR3 is CASSQRSGGGSPLHF. The DNA of the CDR3 is TGTGCCAGCAGCCAAAGATCAGGGGGCGGGTCACCCCTCCACTTT. V usage is TRBV14 and J usage is TRBJ1-6; 8 bases are a match to TRBD1. The germline CDR1 and CDR2 sequences are SGHDN and FVKESK. CDR3 length equals 15 residues. J was trimmed by 10 bases and V by 2 bases; bases with no gene match: 7.

This chain uses TRBV2 with TRBJ1-1; D is undetermined. Germline CDR1 is SNHLY and CDR2 is FYNNEI. The CDR3 consists of 14 residues. The V gene lost 1 base and the J gene lost 0 bases, with 6 bases spanning the gap. The CDR3 nucleotides read TGTGCCAGCAGTGAAGTCAGATTGAACACTGAAGCTTTCTTT. As protein: CASSEVRLNTEAFF.

This clone was recorded once. V is TRBV19 and J is TRBJ1-4; no firm D call. This CDR3 has 15 residues. The germline CDR1 and CDR2 sequences are LNHDA and SQIVND (reference sequence). V was pared by 4 bases and J by 0 bases, with 9 bases between. The CDR3 spells CASSRRDSTNEKLFF. The CDR3, as DNA: TGTGCCAGTAGTAGGAGAGACTCAACTAATGAAAAACTGTTTTTT.

This clone was picked up a small number of times. The chain employs TRBV27 and TRBJ1-6; D remains unclear. Germline values: CDR1 MNHEY, CDR2 SMNVEV (reference sequence). Trimming removed 5 bases at V and 3 bases at J, with 11 bases between. The CDR3 contains 15 residues. CDR3 sequence reads: CASSPDGLYNSPLHF. The CDR3 region has the DNA TGTGCCAGCAGTCCGGACGGACTCTATAATTCACCCCTCCACTTT.

V gene TRBV7-3 combines with J gene TRBJ1-1; D call uncertain. This CDR3 has 15 residues. CDR1 and CDR2 (germline): SGHTA, FQGTGA. Trimming took off 2 bases at V and 3 bases at J, with 13 bases between the two ends. Here the CDR3 DNA reads TGTGCCAGCAGCTTAGAACCAGGTTTACACACTGAAGCTTTCTTT. Translated: CASSLEPGLHTEAFF.

This clone was counted once. This chain uses TRBV7-2 with TRBJ2-1; perhaps TRBD2 as D (5 bases). Trimming cost V 3 bases and J 1 base, with 13 bases left between them. The CDR3 spans 16 residues. CDR1 is SGHTA and CDR2 is FQGNSA in the germline V gene. CDR3: CASSFFEGESYNEQFF. CDR3 DNA: TGTGCCAGCAGCTTCTTTGAGGGAGAATCCTACAATGAGCAGTTCTTC.

The CDR3 region is CSASDVRGRFDEQFF. As DNA, the CDR3 is TGCAGTGCTAGTGACGTTAGAGGGAGGTTCGATGAGCAGTTCTTC. This rearrangement joins TRBV20-1 to TRBJ2-1, with D perhaps matching TRBD2 (6 bases). V was shortened by 3 bases and J by 8 bases, with 20 bases between the two germline ends. Looked up from germline, CDR1 is DFQATT and CDR2 is SNEGSKA (reference sequence). The CDR3 spans 15 residues.

This clone was seen just once. This rearrangement joins TRBV7-9 to TRBJ1-1; TRBD1 aligns across 7 bases. The V gene end was trimmed by 5 bases and the J gene end by 5 bases; junction bases not matched to a gene: 8. The CDR3 is 14 residues long. Germline CDR1 SEHNR, CDR2 FQNEAQ (reference sequence). The CDR3 sequence is CASSARQGLTEAFF. CDR3 in DNA: TGTGCCAGCAGCGCCCGACAGGGTTTAACTGAAGCTTTCTTT.

V usage is TRBV27 and J usage is TRBJ1-6; D gene ambiguous. Germline V gives CDR1 MNHEY, CDR2 SMNVEV (reference sequence). The CDR3 extends over 12 amino acids. The germline V and J ends were trimmed by 3 bases and 10 bases, with 7 bases remaining between them. The CDR3 region has the DNA TGTGCCAGCAGTTTTTCGGGGTCACCCCTCCACTTT. It codes for CASSFSGSPLHF.

The chain uses TRBV9 and TRBJ2-2; D gene unclear. With 1 base removed from V and 0 bases from J, the gap between germline ends came to 10 bases. CDR1 is SGDLS and CDR2 is YYNGEE in the germline V gene. The length of the CDR3 is 16 residues. The CDR3 here is CASSVHPNANTGELFF. CDR3 DNA sequence: TGTGCCAGCAGCGTACACCCTAACGCGAACACCGGGGAGCTGTTTTTT.

The DNA for the CDR3 is TGTGCCAGCAGCCCCCCGCGGGAGGGCCGGAATGAGCAGTTCTTC. Its translation: CASSPPREGRNEQFF. The rearrangement joins TRBV9 to TRBJ2-1; the match to TRBD2 covers 9 bases. V lost 4 bases and J lost 7; bases outside the gene matches: 9. The CDR3 is 15 residues long. Germline V gene sequence: CDR1 SGDLS, CDR2 YYNGEE.

The rearrangement links TRBV5-1 to TRBJ1-2, with D maybe TRBD1 (6 bases). Trimming took 0 bases from V and 4 from J, leaving 10 bases between them. The CDR3 is made up of 14 amino acids. The V gene's germline CDR1 is SGHRS and CDR2 YFSETQ. CDR3 residues: CASSLDPRGYGYTF. The CDR3 nucleotides are TGCGCCAGCAGCTTGGATCCCAGGGGCTATGGCTACACCTTC.

This sequence joins TRBV27 and TRBJ2-3; the D is unclear. Germline CDR1 MNHEY, CDR2 SMNVEV (reference sequence). Trimming took 2 bases from V and 0 from J, leaving 9 bases between them. This CDR3 has 15 residues. The CDR3 loop is CASSLGGESTDTQYF. In nucleotides, the CDR3 is TGTGCCAGCAGTTTAGGCGGAGAAAGCACAGATACGCAGTATTTT.

This clone showed up just once. The chain carries TRBV24-1 and TRBJ2-3, with D possibly being TRBD1 (5 bases). From germline, CDR1 is KGHDR and CDR2 SFDVKD. V gave up 1 base and J gave up 0 bases, with 10 bases separating them. There are 16 residues in the CDR3. The CDR3 sequence is CATSDFPAGSTDTQYF. CDR3 DNA sequence: TGTGCCACCAGTGATTTTCCGGCAGGGAGCACAGATACGCAGTATTTT.

This clone was seen a handful of times. The rearrangement joins TRBV12-3 or TRBV12-4 to TRBJ1-1; 10 bases map to TRBD1. J was trimmed by 4 bases and V by 6 bases; bases with no gene match: 2. This CDR3 has 13 residues. CDR3 coding DNA: TGTGCCAGCAGCGACAGGGGGCTCACTGAAGCTTTCTTT. Its translation: CASSDRGLTEAFF.

The CDR3 protein is CASSSPRDRGRTGELFF. CDR3 nucleotide sequence: TGTGCCAGCAGCTCCCCCCGGGACAGAGGACGGACCGGGGAGCTGTTTTTT. This chain links TRBV7-2 with TRBJ2-2, with 7 bases that match TRBD1. CDR3 length equals 17 residues. The J segment lost 5 bases and the V segment lost 4 bases, leaving 13 bases of the junction unmatched. The germline V gene encodes CDR1 SGHTA and CDR2 FQGNSA. Filled out from reference TRBV7-2 and TRBJ2-2, the complete variable domain reads GAGVSQSPSNKVTEKGKDVELRCDPISGHTALYWYRQSLGQGLEFLIYFQGNSAPDKSGLPSDRFSAERTGGSVSTLTIQRTQQEDSAVYLCASSSPRDRGRTGELFFGEGSRLTVL.

The gene calls are TRBV19 and TRBJ2-7; 8 positions match TRBD1. The CDR3 has 15 residues. Germline V lookup: CDR1 LNHDA, CDR2 SQIVND (reference sequence). V lost 3 bases, J lost 0 bases, and 4 bases stayed unmatched. The CDR3 loop reads CASSIPQGGSYEQYF. CDR3 coding DNA: TGTGCCAGTAGTATCCCACAGGGGGGCTCCTACGAGCAGTACTTC.

The J gene is TRBJ1-5, the V gene TRBV2; maybe TRBD1 (5 bases). Germline loops: CDR1 SNHLY, CDR2 FYNNEI. Trimming removed 1 base at V and 2 bases at J, with 9 bases between. This CDR3 region has 15 residues. In DNA, the CDR3 is TGTGCCAGCAGTGAAGGGGGCGCCGGCAATCAGCCCCAGCATTTT. It codes for CASSEGGAGNQPQHF. The entire variable domain, with the rest obtained from reference TRBV2 and TRBJ1-5, is as follows: EPEVTQTPSHQVTQMGQEVILRCVPISNHLYFYWYRQILGQKVEFLVSFYNNEISEKSEIFDDQFSVERPDGSNFTLKIRSTKLEDSAMYFCASSEGGAGNQPQHFGDGTRLSIL.